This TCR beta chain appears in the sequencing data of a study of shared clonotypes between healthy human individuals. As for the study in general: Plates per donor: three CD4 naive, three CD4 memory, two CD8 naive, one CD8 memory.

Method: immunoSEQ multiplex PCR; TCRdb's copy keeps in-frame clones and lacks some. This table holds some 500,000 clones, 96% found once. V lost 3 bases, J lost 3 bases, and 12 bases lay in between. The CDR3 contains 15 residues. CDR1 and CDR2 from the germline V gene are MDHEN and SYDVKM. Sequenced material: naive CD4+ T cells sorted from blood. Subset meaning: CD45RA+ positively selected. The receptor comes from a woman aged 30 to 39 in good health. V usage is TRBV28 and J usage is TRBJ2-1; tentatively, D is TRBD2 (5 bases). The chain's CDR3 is CASSFHPEGYNEQFF. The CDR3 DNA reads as TGTGCCAGCAGTTTCCATCCCGAGGGCTACAATGAGCAGTTCTTC. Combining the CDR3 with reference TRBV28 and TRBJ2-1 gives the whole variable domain DVKVTQSSRYLVKRTGEKVFLECVQDMDHENMFWYRQDPGLGLRLIYFSYDVKMKEKGDIPEGYSVSREKKERFSLILESASTNQTSMYLCASSFHPEGYNEQFFGPGTRLTVL.